These 10 T cell receptor beta chains came from one sample sequenced in a study (dated by TCRdb to about 2016). To prepare the library, RT-PCR was applied. Data came from an Illumina MiSeq. TCRdb trimmed public reads at Q25 via fastp, called clones via MiXCR and kept in-frame beta chains. Every distinct CDR3 protein forms one entry, paired with its most common genes and DNA. In this sample the table shows 550,000 to 750,000 distinct CDR3 sequences, more than 13% of which occur a single time. The top ten clones comprise 3.6% of the sample. Sequencing was performed on memory CD4+ T cells from blood. These receptors all come from a female donor in good health, serving as a healthy control.

This clonotype occurred a few times. J is TRBJ1-5 and V is TRBV12-3 or TRBV12-4, with 8 bases matching TRBD1. J gave up 3 bases and V 5 bases, and 9 bases lay outside the gene matches. The CDR3 sequence is 16 residues long. CDR3 nucleotides: TGTGCCAGCAGTAGACAGGGGTCGGTGGCCAATCAGCCCCAGCATTTT. The encoded protein is CASSRQGSVANQPQHF.

This clonotype was observed a handful of times. V and J are TRBV6-2 or TRBV6-3 and TRBJ2-7, with 8 bases lining up with TRBD2. J lost 2 bases, V lost 2 bases, and 14 bases had no gene match. Germline values: CDR1 MNHEY, CDR2 SVGEGT. CDR3 length: 18 residues. The CDR3 nucleotides are TGTGCCAGCAGTTACCCCCTCCGCCTAGCGGGCCTAACCTACGAGCAGTACTTC. This gives the protein CASSYPLRLAGLTYEQYF.

The chain has TRBV3-1 and TRBJ2-1; TRBD2 matches at 7 bases. Germline V gives CDR1 LGHDT, CDR2 YNNKEL (reference sequence). The CDR3 is made up of 16 amino acids. Losses at the gene ends were 1 base for V and 6 bases for J; bases not matched to a gene: 9. This CDR3 is CASSQVMGGPINEQFF. CDR3 nucleotide sequence: TGTGCCAGCAGCCAAGTTATGGGAGGGCCGATCAATGAGCAGTTCTTC.

This clonotype turned up a few times. V and J are TRBV4-2 and TRBJ2-1; 13 bases fit TRBD2. CDR3 size: 15 residues. CDR1 LGHNA and CDR2 YNFKEQ come from the germline V gene. J was trimmed by 7 bases and V by 5 bases; bases with no gene match: 5. The CDR3 reads CASSGLAGEVNEQFF. DNA of the CDR3: TGTGCCAGCAGCGGACTAGCGGGAGAAGTGAATGAGCAGTTCTTC.

The chain is built from TRBV20-1 and TRBJ2-7, with 7 bases lining up with TRBD2. This CDR3 comprises 12 residues. Germline lookup yields CDR1 DFQATT and CDR2 SNEGSKA (reference sequence). J gave up 9 bases and V 6 bases, and 11 bases lay outside the gene matches. The CDR3 bases are TGCAGTGCGGCGACTAGCTCTTCGAGGCAGTACTTC. The encoded protein is CSAATSSSRQYF.

The chain has TRBV5-8 and TRBJ1-5; 7 positions match TRBD1. Per the germline V gene, CDR1 is SGHTS and CDR2 is YDEGEE. The CDR3 is 15 amino acids. The V segment lost 3 bases and the J segment 4 bases; nucleotides outside the gene matches: 7. In nucleotides, the CDR3 is TGTGCCAGCAGCTATCCCCGGGACAGAAATCAGCCCCAGCATTTT. This sequence encodes CASSYPRDRNQPQHF.

The chain links TRBV12-3 or TRBV12-4 to TRBJ1-1, with D uncertain. This CDR3 contains 13 residues. CDR3 sequence reads: CDPSKEANTEAFF. CDR3 DNA: TGTGACCCCTCAAAGGAGGCGAACACTGAAGCTTTCTTT.

This clonotype was recorded many times. J is TRBJ2-3 and V is TRBV29-1; either TRBD1 or TRBD2 may fit D (6 bases each). Germline loops: CDR1 SQVTM, CDR2 ANQGSEA. V was shortened by 2 bases and J by 2 bases, with 11 bases between the two germline ends. The CDR3 runs 14 residues. The CDR3 here is CSVERGGPTDTQYF. The CDR3 nucleotides read TGCAGCGTTGAACGTGGGGGGCCCACAGATACGCAGTATTTT.

The rearrangement uses TRBV12-3 or TRBV12-4 and TRBJ1-5; D is unresolved. V lost 3 bases to trimming and J lost 2 bases, with 11 bases between them. The CDR3 contains 15 residues. CDR3 DNA: TGTGCCAGCAGTTTGGTGTCCGGGGGCAATCAGCCCCAGCATTTT. This translates into CASSLVSGGNQPQHF.

Many counts were recorded for this clonotype. This chain links TRBV9 with TRBJ2-2, with no clear D. V lost 1 base and J 5 bases, leaving 3 bases between the germline ends. Per germline, CDR1 SGDLS and CDR2 YYNGEE. The CDR3 is made up of 12 amino acids. CDR3 nucleotides: TGTGCCAGCAGCGTATTGACCGGGGAGCTGTTTTTT. It codes for CASSVLTGELFF.